The present entry profiles one TCR beta chain with its context. No antigen is known for it. Profiling relied on immunoSEQ multiplex PCR, and the TCRdb table lists in-frame clones only, not all of them. The sample lists roughly 80,000 clones, 90% seen once, with over 3% in the top ten. This CDR3 comprises 16 residues. V shed 1 base, J shed 8 bases, and the junction held 8 bases outside the gene matches. Germline V gene data show CDR1 as MGHRA and CDR2 as YSYEKL. The source of the sample is a study of T cell responses to AZD1222 COVID-19 vaccine. The study's findings and limits: There were mostly white British donors and more females than males, and clonal diversity was possibly underestimated.

Pooled samples include second doses given at about 4 or 12 weeks. The J gene is TRBJ2-1, the V gene TRBV4-1, with 10 bases aligning to TRBD2. The receptor was isolated from an adult who received the AZD1222 COVID-19 vaccine. Sample: peripheral blood, taken 28 days after the second AZD1222 dose. The CDR3 nucleotides are TGCGCCAGCAGCCAAGGAATAACTAGCGGGGCCTATGAGCAGTTCTTC. This translates into CASSQGITSGAYEQFF.